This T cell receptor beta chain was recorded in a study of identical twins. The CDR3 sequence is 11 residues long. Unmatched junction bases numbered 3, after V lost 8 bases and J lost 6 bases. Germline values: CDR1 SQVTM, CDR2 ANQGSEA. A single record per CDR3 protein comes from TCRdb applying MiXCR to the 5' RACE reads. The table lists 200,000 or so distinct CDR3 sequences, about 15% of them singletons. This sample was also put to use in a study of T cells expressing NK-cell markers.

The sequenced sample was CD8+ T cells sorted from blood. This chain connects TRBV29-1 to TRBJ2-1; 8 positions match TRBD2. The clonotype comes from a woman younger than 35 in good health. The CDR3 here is CSLGRANEQFF. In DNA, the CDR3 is TGCAGCCTCGGGAGGGCCAATGAGCAGTTCTTC.